The 18 T cell receptor beta chains reported below all come from one sample, sequenced in a study of OX40 agonist ivuxolimab in advanced cancers. Sequenced by immunoSEQ multiplex PCR; TCRdb stores in-frame clones only, minus some. Among around 57,000 clones, just over 85% were seen once, and the ten largest hold roughly 1.2%. Sequencing used CD4+ or CD8+ T cells sorted from blood, obtained in a trial of the OX40 agonist ivuxolimab. Source of these receptors: an adult with an advanced solid tumor such as melanoma, head and neck, liver or kidney cancer.

The CDR3, as DNA: TGTGCCAGCAGTCCCCCGACAGGGCTATCCTACGAGCAGTACTTC. It is translated as CASSPPTGLSYEQYF. The V call is TRBV28, the J call TRBJ2-7; TRBD1 aligns across 7 bases. The CDR3 runs to 15 residues. V shed 5 bases and J 1 base; nucleotides not matched to a gene: 8. Germline-derived CDR1 and CDR2 are MDHEN and SYDVKM.

V and J are TRBV6-1 and TRBJ1-5; D call uncertain. CDR1 is MNHNS and CDR2 is SASEGT in the germline V gene. The CDR3 totals 14 residues. V was shortened by 8 bases and J by 6 bases, with 17 bases between the two germline ends. CDR3 in DNA: TGTGCCAGCGTTGAAAGATCAGGCGGTCAGCCCCAGCATTTT. Protein sequence: CASVERSGGQPQHF.

This chain links TRBV5-1 with TRBJ2-1; weak D call: TRBD2 (6 bases). Deletions cut 1 base from V and 9 bases from J, with 14 bases between. Germline V gene sequence: CDR1 SGHRS, CDR2 YFSETQ. CDR3 length equals 14 residues. CDR3 amino acids: CASSLTSPHSEQFF. As DNA, the CDR3 is TGCGCCAGCAGCTTGACTAGCCCACACAGTGAGCAGTTCTTC.

The chain couples TRBV6-1 to TRBJ1-6, with a weak D call TRBD1 (5 bases). CDR1 and CDR2 from the germline V gene are MNHNS and SASEGT. Trimming took off 7 bases at V and 8 bases at J, with 15 bases between the two ends. This CDR3 has 14 amino acids. The CDR3 loop reads CASITGRSDSPLHF. In DNA, the CDR3 is TGTGCCAGCATCACAGGACGGTCGGATTCACCCCTCCACTTT.

The rearrangement joins TRBV5-1 to TRBJ2-7; D possibly corresponds to TRBD2 (6 bases). V lost 4 bases to trimming and J lost 2 bases, with 19 bases between them. The CDR3 has 16 residues. Germline V gives CDR1 SGHRS, CDR2 YFSETQ. As DNA, the CDR3 is TGCGCCAGCAGCCCCGGCCGGGACTCAGACACCTACGAGCAGTACTTC. It translates to CASSPGRDSDTYEQYF.

The chain employs TRBV28 and TRBJ1-5; 12 bases are shared with TRBD1. CDR1 MDHEN and CDR2 SYDVKM come from the germline V gene. The CDR3 totals 16 residues. Trimming took 3 bases from V and 7 from J; bases not matched to a gene: 7. The DNA for the CDR3 is TGTGCCAGCAGTTTGAAGGGACAGGGGGCGGGACAGCCCCAGCATTTT. This sequence encodes CASSLKGQGAGQPQHF.

The genes are TRBV6-4 and TRBJ2-3; D is tentatively TRBD1 or TRBD2 (6 bases each). The CDR3 is 15 residues long. Trimming took off 2 bases at V and 1 base at J, with 10 bases between the two ends. Germline V gene data show CDR1 as MRHNA and CDR2 as SNTAGT. DNA for the CDR3: TGTGCCAGCAGTGACCGGGGGCATCGCACAGATACGCAGTATTTT. Translated, it gives CASSDRGHRTDTQYF.

The rearrangement links TRBV11-2 to TRBJ2-7, with D unresolved. CDR3 length equals 13 residues. Deletions cut 4 bases from V and 4 bases from J, with 11 bases between. The germline V gene has CDR1 SGHAT and CDR2 FQNNGV. For the CDR3, the DNA is TGTGCCAGCAGCTACCAACAAGGGTACGAGCAGTACTTC. Its protein product is CASSYQQGYEQYF.

The chain links TRBV7-3 to TRBJ2-3; D unresolved. Germline CDR1 reads SGHTA; CDR2 reads FQGTGA. This CDR3 has 15 amino acids. Trimming cost V 5 bases and J 4 bases, with 16 bases left between them. In DNA, the CDR3 is TGTGCCAGCAGCCGTTGGGGTAGTAATGCAGATACGCAGTATTTT. Translation: CASSRWGSNADTQYF.

This clone turned up a few times. The chain links TRBV19 to TRBJ2-5; 11 positions match TRBD2. V trimming: 6 bases; J trimming: 1 base; junction bases outside the gene matches: 7. The germline V gene has CDR1 LNHDA and CDR2 SQIVND (reference sequence). This CDR3 is built from 16 residues. The CDR3 DNA sequence: TGTGCCAGTAGCCAGCTAGCGGGAGGTTTCCAAGAGACCCAGTACTTC. This sequence encodes CASSQLAGGFQETQYF. Variable domain in full (rest from reference TRBV19 and TRBJ2-5): DGGITQSPKYLFRKEGQNVTLSCEQNLNHDAMYWYRQDPGQGLRLIYYSQIVNDFQKGDIAEGYSVSREKKESFPLTVTSAQKNPTAFYLCASSQLAGGFQETQYFGPGTRLLVL.

CDR3 nucleotides: TGTGCCAGCAGCTTAGTTTCATCCTCTAGCACAGATACGCAGTATTTT. It encodes CASSLVSSSSTDTQYF. J is TRBJ2-3 and V is TRBV7-2, with D unresolved. V gave up 1 base and J gave up 0 bases, with 11 bases separating them. CDR1 and CDR2 (germline): SGHTA, FQGNSA. The CDR3 is 16 amino acids.

The CDR3 protein is CASSPPKAINNEQFF. CDR3 bases: TGTGCCAGCTCACCACCCAAAGCAATCAACAATGAGCAGTTCTTC. The rearrangement links TRBV18 to TRBJ2-1; no firm D call. The CDR3 totals 15 residues. Trimming removed 0 bases at V and 5 bases at J, with 11 bases between. Germline V CDR1 and CDR2: KGHSH, LQKENI. The variable domain in full, completed from reference TRBV18 and TRBJ2-1, reads NAGVMQNPRHLVRRRGQEARLRCSPMKGHSHVYWYRQLPEEGLKFMVYLQKENIIDESGMPKERFSAEFPKEGPSILRIQQVVRGDSAAYFCASSPPKAINNEQFFGPGTRLTVL.

The V and J genes are TRBV6-5 and TRBJ2-1; tentative D call: TRBD2 (6 bases). This CDR3 has 16 residues. With 0 bases removed from V and 1 base from J, the gap between germline ends came to 10 bases. Germline V gene lookup returns CDR1 MNHEY and CDR2 SVGAGI. DNA of the CDR3: TGTGCCAGCAGTTACTCGGGGGACTTTTCCTACAATGAGCAGTTCTTC. It is translated as CASSYSGDFSYNEQFF.

This rearrangement joins TRBV6-5 to TRBJ1-4; a possible D gene is TRBD1 (5 bases). CDR1 is MNHEY and CDR2 is SVGAGI in the germline V gene. The ends were cut back, 4 bases at V and 7 bases at J, with 13 bases in the middle. The CDR3 sequence is 14 residues long. DNA for the CDR3: TGTGCCAGCAGTTCCCCTCCGGGGGGTGAAAAACTGTTTTTT. It yields the protein CASSSPPGGEKLFF.

The chain has TRBV11-3 and TRBJ2-3, with D perhaps matching TRBD1 or TRBD2 (5 bases each). Looked up from germline, CDR1 is SGHNT and CDR2 is YENEEA. Trimming cost V 1 base and J 4 bases, with 9 bases left between them. The CDR3 has 14 residues. The CDR3 here is CASSLGGVADTQYF. As DNA, the CDR3 is TGTGCCAGCAGCTTAGGAGGGGTCGCAGATACGCAGTATTTT.

The V gene is TRBV7-2, the J gene TRBJ2-7; the match to TRBD2 covers 9 bases. This CDR3 has 14 amino acids. CDR1 and CDR2 (germline): SGHTA, FQGNSA. The ends lost 5 bases at V and 5 bases at J; junction bases unmatched: 7. CDR3 protein: CASSPGTSYHEQYF. DNA of the CDR3: TGTGCCAGCAGCCCGGGGACTAGCTACCACGAGCAGTACTTC.

The rearrangement uses TRBV21-1 and TRBJ2-1; whether TRBD2, the table's D call, matches the DNA was not checked. TRBV21-1 is a pseudogene locus. CDR3 length: 14 residues. CDR3 coding DNA: TGTGCCAGCAGCCAACCGGGACTAGCGGGCGAGCAGTTCTTC. It translates to CASSQPGLAGEQFF.

The chain combines TRBV6-1 with TRBJ1-1; a weak D match, TRBD1 (6 bases). The CDR3 length is 15 residues. The V and J ends lost 2 bases and 1 base respectively, with 11 bases between them. The germline V gene has CDR1 MNHNS and CDR2 SASEGT. CDR3 amino acids: CASSEFGGANTEAFF. As DNA, the CDR3 is TGTGCCAGCAGTGAATTCGGGGGCGCGAACACTGAAGCTTTCTTT.